The present TCR beta chain was sequenced within a study of blood T cell repertoires in COVID-19. Study as a whole: From the United States, Italy and Spain came samples of acute and convalescent COVID-19.

TCRdb keeps only in-frame clones here, not all; method: immunoSEQ multiplex PCR. The sample includes approximately 220,000 clones, 75% to 90% of them seen just once. Self-reported history from a screening survey and questionnaire set each donor's cohort. This CDR3 has 11 amino acids. Germline CDR1 LGHNT, CDR2 FRNRAP. The V end was cut by 1 base, the J end by 8 bases, with 5 bases between. The chain joins TRBV12-5 to TRBJ1-1; D gene ambiguous. Sequenced sample: PBMCs or T cells enriched from blood (not recorded which). This receptor was obtained from a young woman in a cohort exposed to, infected with or recovered from COVID-19 (not recorded which). CDR3 in amino acids: CASGLGLEAFF. The CDR3 DNA follows: TGTGCTAGTGGTTTGGGGCTGGAAGCTTTCTTT.